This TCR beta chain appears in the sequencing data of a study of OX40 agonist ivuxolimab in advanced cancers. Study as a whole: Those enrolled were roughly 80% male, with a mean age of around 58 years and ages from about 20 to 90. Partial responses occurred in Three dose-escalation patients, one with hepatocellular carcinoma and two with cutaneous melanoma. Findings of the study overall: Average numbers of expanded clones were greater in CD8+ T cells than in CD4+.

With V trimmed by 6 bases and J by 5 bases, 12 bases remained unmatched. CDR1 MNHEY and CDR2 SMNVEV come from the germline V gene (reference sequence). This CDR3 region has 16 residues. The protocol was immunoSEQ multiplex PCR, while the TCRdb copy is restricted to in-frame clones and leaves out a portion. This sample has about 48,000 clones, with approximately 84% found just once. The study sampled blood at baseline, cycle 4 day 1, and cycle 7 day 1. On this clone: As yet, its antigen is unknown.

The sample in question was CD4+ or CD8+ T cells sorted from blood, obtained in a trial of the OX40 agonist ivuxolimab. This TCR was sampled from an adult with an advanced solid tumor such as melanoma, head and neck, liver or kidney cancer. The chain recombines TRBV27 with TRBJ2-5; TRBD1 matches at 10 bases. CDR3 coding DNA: TGTGCCAGCAGATCCTGGGGACAGGGGACCGTGGAGACCCAGTACTTC. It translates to CASRSWGQGTVETQYF.